Below, 9 T cell receptor beta chains from the same sample are listed, as sequenced in a study of blood T cell repertoires in COVID-19. Some clones are missing from TCRdb's copy, which holds only in-frame ones; the method was immunoSEQ multiplex PCR. The table lists about 380,000 clones, around 90% of them singletons. The sequenced sample was PBMCs or T cells enriched from blood (not recorded which). These receptors all come from a woman in her late teens or twenties who had recovered from COVID-19.

This clone was seen just once. Other DNA sequences in this sample translate to the same CDR3. The chain links TRBV5-1 to TRBJ1-5; D gene unclear. Trimming left V 0 bases short and J 2 bases short, with 9 bases between. Germline lookup yields CDR1 SGHRS and CDR2 YFSETQ. This CDR3 has 15 amino acids. CDR3 amino acids: CASSLASGGNQPQHF. The CDR3 bases are TGCGCCAGCAGCTTGGCCTCGGGAGGCAATCAGCCCCAGCATTTT.

The chain is built from TRBV6-6 and TRBJ2-7; D is possibly TRBD2 (7 bases). V lost 0 bases and J 3 bases, leaving 15 bases between the germline ends. Germline loops: CDR1 MNHNY, CDR2 SVGAGI (reference sequence). The length of the CDR3 is 16 residues. CDR3 in DNA: TGTGCCAGCAGTTACTCCGGGGCGGGGGCCAGCTACGAGCAGTACTTC. Encoded protein: CASSYSGAGASYEQYF.

The V and J genes are TRBV18 and TRBJ1-2; D not resolved. Germline lookup yields CDR1 KGHSH and CDR2 LQKENI. The ends were cut back, 0 bases at V and 8 bases at J, with 7 bases in the middle. The CDR3 contains 12 residues. The CDR3: CASSPPGEGYTF. In DNA, the CDR3 is TGTGCCAGCTCACCACCCGGGGAAGGCTACACCTTC. Based on the CDR3 plus reference TRBV18 and TRBJ1-2, the full variable domain is NAGVMQNPRHLVRRRGQEARLRCSPMKGHSHVYWYRQLPEEGLKFMVYLQKENIIDESGMPKERFSAEFPKEGPSILRIQQVVRGDSAAYFCASSPPGEGYTFGSGTRLTVV.

This clone was detected once. This CDR3 reads CASSTSPPSLEANEKLFF. The CDR3 DNA sequence: TGTGCCAGCAGCACCTCACCCCCGAGTCTCGAGGCTAATGAAAAACTGTTTTTT. The rearrangement joins TRBV3-1 (or the pseudogene TRBV3-2) to TRBJ1-4; D is unclear. The CDR3 runs to 18 residues. Trimming shortened V by 5 bases and J by 3 bases, and 22 bases separated the two germline ends. CDR1 LGHDT and CDR2 YNNKEL come from the germline V gene (reference sequence).

This chain connects TRBV7-8 to TRBJ1-5; D possibly corresponds to TRBD1 (6 bases). The CDR3 totals 17 residues. Germline CDR1 is SGHVS and CDR2 is FQNEAQ. V was pared by 0 bases and J by 0 bases, with 12 bases between. The CDR3 DNA is TGTGCCAGCAGCTTAGCGCACAGGACAGATAGCAATCAGCCCCAGCATTTT. This codes for CASSLAHRTDSNQPQHF.

The rearrangement joins TRBV28 to TRBJ1-5; weak D call: TRBD1 (6 bases). Germline loops: CDR1 MDHEN, CDR2 SYDVKM. CDR3 length equals 17 residues. V was pared by 5 bases and J by 0 bases, with 17 bases between. CDR3 in amino acids: CASSPDRSLYSNQPQHF. CDR3 nucleotides: TGTGCCAGCAGTCCAGACAGGTCCCTATATAGCAATCAGCCCCAGCATTTT.

The genes are TRBV10-1 and TRBJ1-1; weak D call: TRBD1 (5 bases). The CDR3 is made up of 15 amino acids. V was shortened by 7 bases and J by 3 bases, with 18 bases between the two germline ends. The V gene's germline CDR1 is WNHNN and CDR2 SYGVQD (reference sequence). The CDR3 DNA follows: TGCGCCAGCACAGACGATACGGGGGAGGACACTGAAGCTTTCTTT. It codes for CASTDDTGEDTEAFF.

About this clone: Other DNA variants within this sample encode the same CDR3. The rearrangement links TRBV7-9 to TRBJ2-1; 8 positions agree with TRBD2. CDR1 is SEHNR, CDR2 FQNEAQ, per germline (reference sequence). The CDR3 totals 16 residues. With V trimmed by 5 bases and J by 2 bases, 8 bases remained unmatched. The CDR3 protein is CASSPTSGGAYNEQFF. CDR3 bases: TGTGCCAGCAGCCCGACGAGCGGGGGCGCCTACAATGAGCAGTTCTTC.

The CDR3 nucleotides are TGTGCCAGCAGTTTTCTCGGCACCGGGGAGCTGTTTTTT. This gives the protein CASSFLGTGELFF. The chain is built from TRBV12-3 or TRBV12-4 and TRBJ2-2; no clear D. This CDR3 comprises 13 residues. V dropped 3 bases and J dropped 4 bases, with 6 bases sitting between them.